This T cell receptor beta chain was retrieved from a study of tumor-infiltrating lymphocytes in primary liver carcinoma. Findings and caveats of the study: Significantly larger top-250-clone fractions were found in tumors than in blood (p = 0.039).

Only one count was recorded for this clonotype. Its target is unknown. Because the CDR3 is missing its conserved closing phenylalanine or tryptophan, this is likely a read error. Germline loops: CDR1 MGHRA, CDR2 YSYEKL. CDR3 size: 18 residues. Deletions cut 6 bases from V and 0 bases from J, with 22 bases between. It was unsorted whole blood that yielded blood RNA, and germline DNA was also extracted. About 4.3 milliliters of peripheral blood were drawn preoperatively. TCR beta cDNA was prepared out of roughly 520 ng total RNA by means of a constant-region primer. Slightly modified ARM-PCR, run as three nested multiplex PCR rounds, produced the TCR beta libraries. For around 9 cycles apiece, the opening two PCR rounds ran with TRBV1-TRBV30 forward primers and a C-beta reverse primer. TCRdb ran MiXCR on the multiplex PCR reads and lists one entry per CDR3 protein. The profile covers about 330,000 distinct CDR3 sequences, with almost 65% appearing a single time and under 8% taken by the ten largest.

This chain connects TRBV4-1 to TRBJ2-3, with a weak D call TRBD2 (5 bases). The receptor comes from a man aged 35-49 years with primary liver carcinoma and hepatitis B virus infection. The specimen was peripheral blood. This chain's CDR3 is CASRRAFVGRSSTDTQYI. In DNA form, the CDR3 reads TGCGCCAGCAGGCGCGCATTTGTGGGGAGATCTAGCACAGATACGCAGTATATT.